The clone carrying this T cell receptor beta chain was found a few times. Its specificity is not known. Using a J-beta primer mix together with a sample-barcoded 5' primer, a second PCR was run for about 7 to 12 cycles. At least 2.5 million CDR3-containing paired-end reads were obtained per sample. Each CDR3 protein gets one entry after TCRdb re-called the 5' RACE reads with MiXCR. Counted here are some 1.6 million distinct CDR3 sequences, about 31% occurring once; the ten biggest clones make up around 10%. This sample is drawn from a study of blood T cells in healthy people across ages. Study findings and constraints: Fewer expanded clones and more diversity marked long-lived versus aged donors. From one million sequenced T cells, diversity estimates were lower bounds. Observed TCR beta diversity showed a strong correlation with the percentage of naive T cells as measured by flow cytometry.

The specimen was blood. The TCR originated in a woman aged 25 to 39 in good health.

CDR3 coding DNA: TGTGCCAGCTGGGACAGGGGCGTCTCCTACGAGCAGTACTTC. This gives the protein CASWDRGVSYEQYF. The chain has TRBV6-1 and TRBJ2-7, with 10 bases fitting TRBD1. The CDR3 runs to 14 residues. Germline loops: CDR1 MNHNS, CDR2 SASEGT. Unmatched junction bases numbered 4, after V lost 8 bases and J lost 0 bases.